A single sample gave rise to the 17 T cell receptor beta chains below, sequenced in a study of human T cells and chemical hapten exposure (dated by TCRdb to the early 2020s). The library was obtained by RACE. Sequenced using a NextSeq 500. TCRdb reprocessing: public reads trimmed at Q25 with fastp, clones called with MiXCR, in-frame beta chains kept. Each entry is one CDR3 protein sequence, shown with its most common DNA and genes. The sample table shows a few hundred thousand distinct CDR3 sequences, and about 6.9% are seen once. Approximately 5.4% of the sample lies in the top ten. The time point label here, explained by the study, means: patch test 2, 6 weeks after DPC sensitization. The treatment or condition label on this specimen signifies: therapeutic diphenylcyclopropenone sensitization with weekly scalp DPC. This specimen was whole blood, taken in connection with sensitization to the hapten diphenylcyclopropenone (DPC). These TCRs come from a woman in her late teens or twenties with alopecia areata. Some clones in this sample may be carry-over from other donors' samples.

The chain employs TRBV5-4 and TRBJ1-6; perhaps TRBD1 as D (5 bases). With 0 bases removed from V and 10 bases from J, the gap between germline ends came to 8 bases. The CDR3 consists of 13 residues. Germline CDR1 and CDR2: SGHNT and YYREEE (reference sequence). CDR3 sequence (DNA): TGTGCCAGCAGCTTGGCGGGGGTCTCACCCCTCCACTTT. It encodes CASSLAGVSPLHF.

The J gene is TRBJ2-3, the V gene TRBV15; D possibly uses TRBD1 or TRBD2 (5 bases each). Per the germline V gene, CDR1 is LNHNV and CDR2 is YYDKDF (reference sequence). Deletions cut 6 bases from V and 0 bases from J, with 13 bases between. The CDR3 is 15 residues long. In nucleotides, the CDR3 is TGTGCCACCAGTATCCGGGGCCAGAGCACAGATACGCAGTATTTT. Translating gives CATSIRGQSTDTQYF.

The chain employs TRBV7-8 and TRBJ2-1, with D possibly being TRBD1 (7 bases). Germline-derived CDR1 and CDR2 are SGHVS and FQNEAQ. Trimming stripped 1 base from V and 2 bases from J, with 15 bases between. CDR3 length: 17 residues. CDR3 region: CASSLGGQGGTYNEQFF. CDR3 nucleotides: TGTGCCAGCAGCTTAGGAGGGCAGGGGGGTACCTACAATGAGCAGTTCTTC.

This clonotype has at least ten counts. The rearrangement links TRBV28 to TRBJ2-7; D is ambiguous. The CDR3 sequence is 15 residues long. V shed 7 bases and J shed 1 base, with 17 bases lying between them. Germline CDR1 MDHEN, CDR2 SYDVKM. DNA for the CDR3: TGTGCCAGCACCTCACCCCGGGCCCGATCCTACGAGCAGTACTTC. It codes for CASTSPRARSYEQYF.

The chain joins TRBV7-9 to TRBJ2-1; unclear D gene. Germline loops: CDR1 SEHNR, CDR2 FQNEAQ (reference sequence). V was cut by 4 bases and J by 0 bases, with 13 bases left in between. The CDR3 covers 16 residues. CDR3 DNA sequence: TGTGCCAGCAGCTCGGCAATCGGCAGCTCCTACAATGAGCAGTTCTTC. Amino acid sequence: CASSSAIGSSYNEQFF.

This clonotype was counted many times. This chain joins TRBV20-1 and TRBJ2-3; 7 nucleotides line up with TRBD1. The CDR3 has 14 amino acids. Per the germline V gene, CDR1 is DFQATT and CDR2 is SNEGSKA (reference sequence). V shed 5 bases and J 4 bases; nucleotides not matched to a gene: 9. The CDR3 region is CSARLNRGSDTQYF. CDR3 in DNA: TGCAGTGCTCGGCTTAACAGGGGATCAGATACGCAGTATTTT.

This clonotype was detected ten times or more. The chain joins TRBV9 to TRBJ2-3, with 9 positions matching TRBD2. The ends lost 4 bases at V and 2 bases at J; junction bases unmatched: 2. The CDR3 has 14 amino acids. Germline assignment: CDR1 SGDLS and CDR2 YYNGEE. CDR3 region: CASSPSGATDTQYF. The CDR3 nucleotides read TGTGCCAGCAGCCCTAGCGGGGCCACAGATACGCAGTATTTT.

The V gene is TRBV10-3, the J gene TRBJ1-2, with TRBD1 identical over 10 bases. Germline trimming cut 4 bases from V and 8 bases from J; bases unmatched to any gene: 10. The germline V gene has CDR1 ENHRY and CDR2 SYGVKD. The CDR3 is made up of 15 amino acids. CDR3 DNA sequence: TGTGCCATCAGTGGCCGGGACAGGGGAGGCGAGGGCTACACCTTC. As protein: CAISGRDRGGEGYTF.

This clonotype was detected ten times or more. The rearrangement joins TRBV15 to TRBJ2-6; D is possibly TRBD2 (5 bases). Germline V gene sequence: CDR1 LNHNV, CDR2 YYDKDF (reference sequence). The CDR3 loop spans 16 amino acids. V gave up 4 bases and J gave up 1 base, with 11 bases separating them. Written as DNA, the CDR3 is TGTGCCACCAGCACAGGAGGCCGATCTGGGGCCAACGTCCTGACTTTC. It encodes CATSTGGRSGANVLTF.

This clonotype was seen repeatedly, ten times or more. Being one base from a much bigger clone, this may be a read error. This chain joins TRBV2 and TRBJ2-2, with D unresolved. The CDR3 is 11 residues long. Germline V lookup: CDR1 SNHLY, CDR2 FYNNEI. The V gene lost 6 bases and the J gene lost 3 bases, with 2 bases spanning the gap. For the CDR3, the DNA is TGTGCCAGCAGGTACACCGGGGAGCTGTTTTTT. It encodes CASRYTGELFF.

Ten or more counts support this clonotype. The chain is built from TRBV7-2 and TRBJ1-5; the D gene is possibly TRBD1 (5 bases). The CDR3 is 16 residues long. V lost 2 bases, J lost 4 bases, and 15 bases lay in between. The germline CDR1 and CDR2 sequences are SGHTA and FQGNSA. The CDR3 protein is CASSLTGTESNQPQHF. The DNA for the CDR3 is TGTGCCAGCAGCTTAACCGGGACGGAGAGTAATCAGCCCCAGCATTTT.

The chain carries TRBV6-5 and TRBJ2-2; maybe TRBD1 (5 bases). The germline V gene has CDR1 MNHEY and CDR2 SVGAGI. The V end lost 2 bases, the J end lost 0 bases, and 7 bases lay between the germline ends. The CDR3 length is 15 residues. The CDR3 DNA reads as TGTGCCAGCAGTTACGAACAGGCGAACACCGGGGAGCTGTTTTTT. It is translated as CASSYEQANTGELFF.

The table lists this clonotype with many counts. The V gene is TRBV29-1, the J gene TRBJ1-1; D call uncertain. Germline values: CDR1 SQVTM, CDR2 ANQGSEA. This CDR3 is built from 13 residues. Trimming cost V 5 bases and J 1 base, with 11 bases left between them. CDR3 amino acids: CSVPSPGNTEAFF. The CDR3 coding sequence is TGCAGCGTTCCCAGTCCGGGGAACACTGAAGCTTTCTTT.

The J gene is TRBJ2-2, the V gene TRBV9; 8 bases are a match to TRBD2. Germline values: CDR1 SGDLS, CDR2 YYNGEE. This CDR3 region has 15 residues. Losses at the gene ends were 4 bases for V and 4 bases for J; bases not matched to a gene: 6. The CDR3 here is CASSTGLGGTGELFF. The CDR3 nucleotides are TGTGCCAGCAGCACGGGACTAGGGGGCACCGGGGAGCTGTTTTTT.

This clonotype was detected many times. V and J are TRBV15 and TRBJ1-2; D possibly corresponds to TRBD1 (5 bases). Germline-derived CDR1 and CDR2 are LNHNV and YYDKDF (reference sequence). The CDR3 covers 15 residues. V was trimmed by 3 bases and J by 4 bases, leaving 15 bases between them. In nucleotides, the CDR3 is TGTGCCACCAGCAGGGAGAGGGACGGAACCTATGGCTACACCTTC. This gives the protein CATSRERDGTYGYTF.

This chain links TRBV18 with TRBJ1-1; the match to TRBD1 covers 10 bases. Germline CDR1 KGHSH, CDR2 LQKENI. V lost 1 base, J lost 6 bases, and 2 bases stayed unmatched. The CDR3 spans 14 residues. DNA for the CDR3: TGTGCCAGCTCACCACGGGACAGGGGCCCTGAAGCTTTCTTT. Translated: CASSPRDRGPEAFF. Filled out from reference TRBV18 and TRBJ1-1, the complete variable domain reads NAGVMQNPRHLVRRRGQEARLRCSPMKGHSHVYWYRQLPEEGLKFMVYLQKENIIDESGMPKERFSAEFPKEGPSILRIQQVVRGDSAAYFCASSPRDRGPEAFFGQGTRLTVV.

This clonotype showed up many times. The CDR3 reads CSVEETSYEQYF. DNA for the CDR3: TGCAGCGTCGAGGAAACGTCCTACGAGCAGTACTTC. The chain combines TRBV29-1 with TRBJ2-7; unclear D gene. Germline V gene sequence: CDR1 SQVTM, CDR2 ANQGSEA. V was clipped by 6 bases and J by 1 base, with 10 bases between them. CDR3 length: 12 residues.